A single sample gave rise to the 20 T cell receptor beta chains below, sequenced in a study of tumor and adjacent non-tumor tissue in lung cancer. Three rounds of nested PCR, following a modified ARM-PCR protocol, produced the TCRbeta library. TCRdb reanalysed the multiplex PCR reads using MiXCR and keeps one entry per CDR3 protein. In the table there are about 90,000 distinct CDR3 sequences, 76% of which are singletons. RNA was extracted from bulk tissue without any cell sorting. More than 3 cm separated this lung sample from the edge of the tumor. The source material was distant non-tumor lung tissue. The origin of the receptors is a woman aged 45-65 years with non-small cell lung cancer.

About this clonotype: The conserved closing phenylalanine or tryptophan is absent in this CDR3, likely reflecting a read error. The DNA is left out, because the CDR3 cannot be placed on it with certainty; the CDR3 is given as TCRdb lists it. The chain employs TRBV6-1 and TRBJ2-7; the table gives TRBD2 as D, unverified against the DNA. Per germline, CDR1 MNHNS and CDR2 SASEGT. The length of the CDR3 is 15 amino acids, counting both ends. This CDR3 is CASSENLAGGYEQYL.

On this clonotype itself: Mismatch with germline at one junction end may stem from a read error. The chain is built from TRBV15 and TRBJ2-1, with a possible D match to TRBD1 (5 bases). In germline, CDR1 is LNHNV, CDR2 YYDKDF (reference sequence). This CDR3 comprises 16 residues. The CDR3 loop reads CATSKPSDGGANGQFF. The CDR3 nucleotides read TGTGCCACCAGCAAACCTTCGGACGGTGGGGCCAATGGGCAGTTCTTC.

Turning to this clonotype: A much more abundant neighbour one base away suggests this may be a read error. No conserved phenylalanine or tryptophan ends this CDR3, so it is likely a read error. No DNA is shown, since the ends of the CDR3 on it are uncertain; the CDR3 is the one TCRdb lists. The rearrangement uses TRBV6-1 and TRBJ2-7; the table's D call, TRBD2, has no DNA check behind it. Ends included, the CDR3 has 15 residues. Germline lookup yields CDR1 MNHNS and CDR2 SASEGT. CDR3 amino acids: CASSAPASGIYEEYL.

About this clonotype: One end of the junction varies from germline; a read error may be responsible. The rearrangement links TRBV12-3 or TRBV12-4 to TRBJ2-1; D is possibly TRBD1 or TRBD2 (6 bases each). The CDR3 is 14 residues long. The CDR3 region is CASASGATYSEQFF. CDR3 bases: TGTGCCAGCGCCTCGGGGGCTACCTACAGTGAGCAGTTCTTC.

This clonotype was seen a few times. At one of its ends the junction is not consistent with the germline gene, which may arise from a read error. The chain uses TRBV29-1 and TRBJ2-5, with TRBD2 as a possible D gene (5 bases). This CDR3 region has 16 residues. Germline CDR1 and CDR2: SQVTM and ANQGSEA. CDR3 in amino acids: CSVEGGGVPREEAQYF. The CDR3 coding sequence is TGTAGTGTTGAAGGAGGTGGAGTGCCCCGAGAAGAGGCCCAGTACTTC.

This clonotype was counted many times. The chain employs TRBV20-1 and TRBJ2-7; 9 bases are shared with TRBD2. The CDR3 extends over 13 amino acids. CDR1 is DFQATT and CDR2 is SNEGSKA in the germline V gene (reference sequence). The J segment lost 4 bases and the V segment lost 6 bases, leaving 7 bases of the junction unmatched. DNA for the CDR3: TGCAGTGCAAATCCGGGACTAGCTTACGAGCAGTACTTC. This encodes CSANPGLAYEQYF.

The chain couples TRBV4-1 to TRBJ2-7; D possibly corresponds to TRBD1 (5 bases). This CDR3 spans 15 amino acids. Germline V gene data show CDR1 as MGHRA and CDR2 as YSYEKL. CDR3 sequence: CVNSQDQGWHYEQYF. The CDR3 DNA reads TGCGTCAATAGCCAAGATCAGGGATGGCACTACGAGCAGTACTTC.

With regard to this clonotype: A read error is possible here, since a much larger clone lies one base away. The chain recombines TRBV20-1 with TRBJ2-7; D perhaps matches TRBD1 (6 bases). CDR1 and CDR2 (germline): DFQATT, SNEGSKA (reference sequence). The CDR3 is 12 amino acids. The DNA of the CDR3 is TGCACTCCGACAGGTTCCTCCTACGAGCAGTACTTC. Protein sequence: CTPTGSSYEQYF.

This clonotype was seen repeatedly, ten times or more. The CDR3 DNA follows: TGCAGTGCTAGCAGGGACGGGAACACTGAAGCTTTCTTT. This sequence encodes CSASRDGNTEAFF. The chain is built from TRBV20-1 and TRBJ1-1, with D possibly TRBD1 on 5 matching bases. The CDR3 is 13 residues long. Germline CDR1 reads DFQATT; CDR2 reads SNEGSKA (reference sequence). V lost 3 bases to trimming and J lost 1 base, with 9 bases between them.

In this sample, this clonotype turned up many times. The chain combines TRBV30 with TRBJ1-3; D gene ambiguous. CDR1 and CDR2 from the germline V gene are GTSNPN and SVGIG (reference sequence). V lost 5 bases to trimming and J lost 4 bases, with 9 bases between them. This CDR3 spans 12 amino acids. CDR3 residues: CAWDFGGNTIYF. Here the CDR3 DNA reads TGTGCCTGGGACTTTGGCGGAAACACCATATATTTT. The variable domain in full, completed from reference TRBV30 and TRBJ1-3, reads SQTIHQWPATLVQPVGSPLSLECTVEGTSNPNLYWYRQAAGRGLQLLFYSVGIGQISSEVPQNLSASRPQDRQFILSSKKLLLSDSGFYLCAWDFGGNTIYFGEGSWLTVV.

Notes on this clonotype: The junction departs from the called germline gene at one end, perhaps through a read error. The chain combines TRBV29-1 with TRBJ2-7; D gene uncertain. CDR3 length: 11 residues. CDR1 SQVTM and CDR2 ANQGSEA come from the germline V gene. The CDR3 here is CSVLESYEQHF. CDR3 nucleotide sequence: TGCAGCGTTCTGGAGTCCTACGAGCAGCACTTC.

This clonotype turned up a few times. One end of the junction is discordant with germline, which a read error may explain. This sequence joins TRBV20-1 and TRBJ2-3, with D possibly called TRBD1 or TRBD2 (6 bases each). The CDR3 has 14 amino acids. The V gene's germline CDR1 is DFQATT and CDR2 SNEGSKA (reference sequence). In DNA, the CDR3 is TGTAGTGCTAGATCCAACGGGGGCGGGAATACGCAGTATTTT. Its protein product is CSARSNGGGNTQYF.

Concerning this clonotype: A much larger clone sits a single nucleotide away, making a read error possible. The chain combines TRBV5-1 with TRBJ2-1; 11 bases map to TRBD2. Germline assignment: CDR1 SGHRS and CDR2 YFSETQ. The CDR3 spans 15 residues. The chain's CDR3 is CAISLDSGRVDEQFF. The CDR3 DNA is TGCGCCATCAGCTTGGATAGCGGGAGGGTGGATGAGCAGTTCTTC.

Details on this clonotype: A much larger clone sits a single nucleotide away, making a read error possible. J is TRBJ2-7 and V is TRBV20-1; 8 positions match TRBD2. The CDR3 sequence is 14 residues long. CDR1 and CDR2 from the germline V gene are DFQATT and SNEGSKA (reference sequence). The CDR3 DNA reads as TGCAGTGTTAGACCGACTAGCGCGAGCTACGAGCAGTACTTC. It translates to CSVRPTSASYEQYF.

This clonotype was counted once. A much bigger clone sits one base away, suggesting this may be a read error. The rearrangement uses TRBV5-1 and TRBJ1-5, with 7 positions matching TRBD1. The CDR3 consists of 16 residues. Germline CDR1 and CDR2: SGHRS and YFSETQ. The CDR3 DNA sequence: TGCGCCAGCAGCTTGGCAGGCAGGGGGACTAATCAGCTCCAGCATTTT. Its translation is CASSLAGRGTNQLQHF. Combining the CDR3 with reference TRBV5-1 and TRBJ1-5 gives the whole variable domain KAGVTQTPRYLIKTRGQQVTLSCSPISGHRSVSWYQQTPGQGLQFLFEYFSETQRNKGNFPGRFSGRQFSNSRSEMNVSTLELGDSALYLCASSLAGRGTNQLQHFGDGTRLSIL.

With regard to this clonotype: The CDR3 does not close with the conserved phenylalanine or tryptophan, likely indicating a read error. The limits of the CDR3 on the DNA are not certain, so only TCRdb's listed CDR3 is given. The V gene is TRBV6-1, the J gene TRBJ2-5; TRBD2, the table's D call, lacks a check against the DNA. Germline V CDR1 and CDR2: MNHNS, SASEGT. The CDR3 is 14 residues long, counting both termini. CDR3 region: CASGATGDQETQCL.

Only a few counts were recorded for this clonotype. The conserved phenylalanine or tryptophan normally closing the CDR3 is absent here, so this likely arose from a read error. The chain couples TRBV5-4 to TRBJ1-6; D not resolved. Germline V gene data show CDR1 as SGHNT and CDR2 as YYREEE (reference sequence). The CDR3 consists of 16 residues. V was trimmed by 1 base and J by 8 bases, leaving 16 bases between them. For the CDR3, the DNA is TGTGCCAGCAGCTTGTTAGGAGCTCGAAAGGATTCACCCCTCCACTCT. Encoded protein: CASSLLGARKDSPLHS.

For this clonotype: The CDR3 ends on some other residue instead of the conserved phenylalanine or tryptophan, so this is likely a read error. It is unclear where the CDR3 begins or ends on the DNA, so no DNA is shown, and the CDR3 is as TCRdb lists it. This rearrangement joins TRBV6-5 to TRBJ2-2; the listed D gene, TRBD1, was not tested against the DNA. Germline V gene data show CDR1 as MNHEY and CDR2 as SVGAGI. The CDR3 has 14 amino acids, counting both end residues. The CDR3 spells CVSRDPGLAGELYL.

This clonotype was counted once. CDR3 loop: CASSTGGISGINVLTF. The DNA of the CDR3 is TGCGCCAGCAGTACAGGCGGCATCTCTGGGATCAACGTCCTGACTTTC. V is TRBV5-1 and J is TRBJ2-6, with D maybe TRBD1 (5 bases). The CDR3 is made up of 16 amino acids. Germline CDR1 SGHRS, CDR2 YFSETQ. V lost 5 bases and J lost 9, with 21 bases in between. Drawing the rest from reference TRBV5-1 and TRBJ2-6, the complete variable domain is KAGVTQTPRYLIKTRGQQVTLSCSPISGHRSVSWYQQTPGQGLQFLFEYFSETQRNKGNFPGRFSGRQFSNSRSEMNVSTLELGDSALYLCASSTGGISGINVLTFGAGSRLTVL.

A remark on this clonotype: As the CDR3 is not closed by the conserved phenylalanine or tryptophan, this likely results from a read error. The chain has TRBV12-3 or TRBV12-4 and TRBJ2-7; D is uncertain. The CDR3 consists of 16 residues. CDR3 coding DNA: TGTGCCAGTAGTTTAGTGTTAGGAAACCCAACCTACGAGCAGTACTTA. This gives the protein CASSLVLGNPTYEQYL.